Below are 27 T cell receptor beta chains sequenced from a single sample in a study of T cells after yellow fever vaccination. TCRdb ran MiXCR on the 5' RACE reads and lists one entry per CDR3 protein. The profile covers 350,000 to 450,000 distinct CDR3 sequences, with about 17% appearing a single time and 15% to 20% taken by the ten largest. Material: PBMCs, obtained before the yellow fever booster vaccination. All receptors come from a young man who received the YFV17D yellow fever vaccine.

The gene calls are TRBV11-2 and TRBJ2-2; maybe TRBD1 (7 bases). The CDR3 is 15 residues long. The germline V gene has CDR1 SGHAT and CDR2 FQNNGV. V was clipped by 7 bases and J by 1 base, with 13 bases between them. CDR3 coding DNA: TGTGCCAGCATCCGACAGGGACTGAACACCGGGGAGCTGTTTTTT. Translation gives CASIRQGLNTGELFF.

This clonotype was seen a handful of times. The chain has TRBV25-1 and TRBJ2-7; possible D gene TRBD2, 6 bases. The V and J ends lost 0 bases and 4 bases respectively, with 16 bases between them. The CDR3 has 16 amino acids. Germline V gives CDR1 MGHDK, CDR2 SYGVNS. CDR3 nucleotides: TGTGCCAGCAGTGAATACGGGACTCCGGGGAGGTACGAGCAGTACTTC. Its protein is CASSEYGTPGRYEQYF.

This clonotype was found a few times. V usage is TRBV4-1 and J usage is TRBJ1-1, with D maybe TRBD1 (6 bases). Germline CDR1 is MGHRA and CDR2 is YSYEKL. CDR3 length: 13 residues. V was shortened by 4 bases and J by 4 bases, with 10 bases between the two germline ends. The CDR3 loop is CASSLQGVTEAFF. DNA of the CDR3: TGCGCCAGCAGCCTACAGGGAGTCACTGAAGCTTTCTTT.

This chain connects TRBV27 to TRBJ1-4; no clear D. Germline V lookup: CDR1 MNHEY, CDR2 SMNVEV (reference sequence). This CDR3 spans 15 amino acids. Trimming took 2 bases from V and 6 from J, leaving 13 bases between them. The DNA of the CDR3 is TGTGCCAGCAGTTTAAAGGCAGAACCTTATGAAAAACTGTTTTTT. The encoded protein is CASSLKAEPYEKLFF. Drawing the rest from reference TRBV27 and TRBJ1-4, the complete variable domain is EAQVTQNPRYLITVTGKKLTVTCSQNMNHEYMSWYRQDPGLGLRQIYYSMNVEVTDKGDVPEGYKVSRKEKRNFPLILESPSPNQTSLYFCASSLKAEPYEKLFFGSGTQLSVL.

This clonotype was detected a few times. The chain links TRBV9 to TRBJ1-5; D not certain. Germline loops: CDR1 SGDLS, CDR2 YYNGEE. There are 13 residues in the CDR3. V was shortened by 0 bases and J by 6 bases, with 7 bases between the two germline ends. CDR3 in DNA: TGTGCCAGCAGCGTAGATTATACTCAGCCCCAGCATTTT. Amino acid sequence: CASSVDYTQPQHF.

The V call is TRBV4-1, the J call TRBJ2-5; D possibly matches TRBD1 or TRBD2 (5 bases each). From germline, CDR1 is MGHRA and CDR2 YSYEKL. This CDR3 contains 15 residues. V lost 0 bases to trimming and J lost 2 bases, with 10 bases between them. The CDR3 sequence is CASSQEGDTQETQYF. The CDR3 nucleotides read TGCGCCAGCAGCCAAGAGGGGGATACGCAAGAGACCCAGTACTTC.

The V gene is TRBV15, the J gene TRBJ2-5; D is ambiguous. This CDR3 is 15 amino acids long. Germline CDR1 and CDR2: LNHNV and YYDKDF (reference sequence). V was pared by 0 bases and J by 5 bases, with 13 bases between. The CDR3 nucleotides are TGTGCCACCAGCAGAGATGTGAGGAACGGGGAGACCCAGTACTTC. Translating it yields CATSRDVRNGETQYF.

This clonotype came up a few times. This chain links TRBV6-2 or TRBV6-3 with TRBJ2-6; D is unresolved. This CDR3 has 15 residues. From germline, CDR1 is MNHEY and CDR2 SVGEGT. V lost 8 bases and J lost 0, with 11 bases in between. The CDR3, as DNA: TGTGCCAGCCGTCCACCGGTCTCTGGGGCCAACGTCCTGACTTTC. Encoded protein: CASRPPVSGANVLTF.

The V call is TRBV7-3, the J call TRBJ2-2; 8 nucleotides align to TRBD1. The CDR3 loop spans 17 amino acids. Germline V gene sequence: CDR1 SGHTA, CDR2 FQGTGA. Trimming at V came to 6 bases and at J to 6 bases, leaving 15 bases not matched to a gene. The CDR3 spells CASSPTGTGLGSGELFF. CDR3 in DNA: TGTGCCAGCAGTCCTACCGGGACAGGTCTTGGGTCCGGGGAGCTGTTTTTT. Using reference TRBV7-3 and TRBJ2-2 for the parts outside the CDR3, the full variable domain is GAGVSQTPSNKVTEKGKYVELRCDPISGHTALYWYRQSLGQGPEFLIYFQGTGAADDSGLPNDRFFAVRPEGSVSTLKIQRTERGDSAVYLCASSPTGTGLGSGELFFGEGSRLTVL.

This clonotype was counted a few times. This chain uses TRBV19 with TRBJ2-7, with a weak D call TRBD1 (6 bases). Germline loops: CDR1 LNHDA, CDR2 SQIVND (reference sequence). Trimming left V 9 bases short and J 10 bases short, with 10 bases between. The CDR3 consists of 9 residues. Here the CDR3 reads CARGDKQYV. As DNA, the CDR3 is TGTGCCAGGGGGGACAAACAGTACGTC.

Many counts were recorded for this clonotype. The chain is built from TRBV7-2 and TRBJ1-1; D gene uncertain. The CDR3 runs 11 residues. Trimming left V 4 bases short and J 3 bases short, with 3 bases between. Germline CDR1 reads SGHTA; CDR2 reads FQGNSA. CDR3 region: CASSSYTEAFF. The CDR3 DNA sequence: TGTGCCAGCAGCTCGTACACTGAAGCTTTCTTT.

This clonotype was picked up a small number of times. The chain recombines TRBV28 with TRBJ2-2; 13 bases are a match to TRBD2. V lost 6 bases, J lost 4 bases, and 11 bases stayed unmatched. CDR1 and CDR2 (germline): MDHEN, SYDVKM. This CDR3 spans 18 amino acids. DNA of the CDR3: TGTGCCAGCAGAGCTAGCGGACTAGCGGGGGCATCCACCGGGGAGCTGTTTTTT. Translating it yields CASRASGLAGASTGELFF.

The chain is built from TRBV12-3 or TRBV12-4 and TRBJ2-7, with no clear D. Trimming took off 2 bases at V and 6 bases at J, with 11 bases between the two ends. CDR3 length: 13 residues. CDR3 residues: CASSLSSVIEQYV. The DNA of the CDR3 is TGTGCCAGCAGTTTAAGTTCAGTCATCGAGCAGTACGTC.

This clonotype was recorded many times. Mismatch with germline at one junction end may stem from a read error. The chain links TRBV7-9 to TRBJ1-2; D not certain. Germline V gene sequence: CDR1 SEHNR, CDR2 FQNEAQ (reference sequence). There are 11 residues in the CDR3. The CDR3 loop reads CASSLDYGYTF. The CDR3 DNA is TGTGCCAGCAGTTTAGACTATGGCTACACCTTC.

The CDR3, as DNA: TGCGCCAGCAGCCCTCAGGGACCGAACACCGGGGAGCTGTTTTTT. This encodes CASSPQGPNTGELFF. This chain connects TRBV5-1 to TRBJ2-2, with D perhaps matching TRBD1 or TRBD2 (5 bases each). The V gene lost 4 bases and the J gene lost 0 bases, with 10 bases spanning the gap. CDR3 length: 15 residues. Germline V gene lookup returns CDR1 SGHRS and CDR2 YFSETQ.

This clonotype was seen ten or more times. The chain uses TRBV5-5 and TRBJ2-1; 7 bases fit TRBD1. This CDR3 has 14 residues. Germline trimming cut 3 bases from V and 5 bases from J; bases unmatched to any gene: 5. Germline V CDR1 and CDR2: SGHKS, YYEKEE (reference sequence). DNA for the CDR3: TGTGCCAGCAGCTGGTTTACAGGGGACAATGAGCAGTTCTTC. As protein: CASSWFTGDNEQFF. The full variable domain, its missing parts supplied by reference TRBV5-5 and TRBJ2-1, is DAGVTQSPTHLIKTRGQQVTLRCSPISGHKSVSWYQQVLGQGPQFIFQYYEKEERGRGNFPDRFSARQFPNYSSELNVNALLLGDSALYLCASSWFTGDNEQFFGPGTRLTVL.

The rearrangement joins TRBV7-9 to TRBJ1-1; 7 nucleotides align to TRBD1. V lost 5 bases to trimming and J lost 11 bases; unmatched junction nucleotides: 14. This CDR3 has 14 residues. Germline V gives CDR1 SEHNR, CDR2 FQNEAQ (reference sequence). The DNA for the CDR3 is TGTGCCAGCAGCGAAAGGGACAGCTCGTCGGTGGCTTTCTTT. Translated: CASSERDSSSVAFF.

The gene calls are TRBV7-9 and TRBJ1-1; no clear D gene. With 1 base removed from V and 6 bases from J, the gap between germline ends came to 9 bases. Germline lookup yields CDR1 SEHNR and CDR2 FQNEAQ (reference sequence). The CDR3 is 13 amino acids. The CDR3 DNA follows: TGTGCCAGCAGCTTAGTTCCAGACCCTGAAGCTTTCTTT. This encodes CASSLVPDPEAFF.

The chain carries TRBV11-2 and TRBJ2-7; tentatively, D is TRBD1 (6 bases). This CDR3 contains 16 residues. Germline assignment: CDR1 SGHAT and CDR2 FQNNGV. The V end lost 5 bases, the J end lost 0 bases, and 17 bases lay between the germline ends. The CDR3 coding sequence is TGTGCCAGCAGCGCTTACCGGGACATGCGCTCCTACGAGCAGTACTTC. It yields the protein CASSAYRDMRSYEQYF.

On this clonotype: Compared with germline, one end of the junction differs, possibly owing to a read error. The rearrangement joins TRBV28 to TRBJ1-1, with D possibly TRBD1 on 5 matching bases. Germline loops: CDR1 MDHEN, CDR2 SYDVKM. The CDR3 has 10 amino acids. The CDR3 coding sequence is TGCGCGACGGGGCTCAGAGAAGCTTTCTTT. Amino acids: CATGLREAFF. Full variable domain (remainder filled in from reference TRBV28 and TRBJ1-1): DVKVTQSSRYLVKRTGEKVFLECVQDMDHENMFWYRQDPGLGLRLIYFSYDVKMKEKGDIPEGYSVSREKKERFSLILESASTNQTSMYLCATGLREAFFGQGTRLTVV.

This clonotype was seen a few times. This chain joins TRBV20-1 and TRBJ2-5; tentative D call: TRBD2 (6 bases). CDR1 and CDR2 (germline): DFQATT, SNEGSKA (reference sequence). Deletions cut 5 bases from V and 1 base from J, with 14 bases between. The CDR3 extends over 14 amino acids. The CDR3 here is CSAPARDSQETQYF. In nucleotides, the CDR3 is TGCAGTGCTCCCGCCCGGGACTCCCAAGAGACCCAGTACTTC.

The V and J genes are TRBV6-2 or TRBV6-3 and TRBJ2-3; 7 bases map to TRBD1. V shed 6 bases and J 4 bases; nucleotides not matched to a gene: 4. The germline V gene encodes CDR1 MNHEY and CDR2 SVGEGT. The CDR3 covers 13 residues. CDR3 in amino acids: CASRRQGPDTQYF. In DNA form, the CDR3 reads TGTGCCAGCAGAAGACAGGGTCCAGATACGCAGTATTTT.

This clonotype has a count of ten or more. V gene TRBV20-1 combines with J gene TRBJ1-2; a possible D gene is TRBD1 (6 bases). Germline values: CDR1 DFQATT, CDR2 SNEGSKA (reference sequence). This CDR3 has 13 amino acids. Between the trimmed V and J ends, which lost 5 bases and 4 bases, there was a span of 14 bases. For the CDR3, the DNA is TGCAGTGCTCAGACAGGCCATTTCTATGGCTACACCTTC. This translates into CSAQTGHFYGYTF.

The J gene is TRBJ2-1, the V gene TRBV7-3; 11 positions agree with TRBD2. V lost 1 base, J lost 8 bases, and 7 bases stayed unmatched. The CDR3 extends over 16 amino acids. Germline V CDR1 and CDR2: SGHTA, FQGTGA. The CDR3 sequence is CASSLNSGGAYDEQFF. The CDR3 DNA is TGTGCCAGCAGCTTAAATAGCGGGGGGGCTTACGATGAGCAGTTCTTC. The complete variable domain, with remaining parts taken from reference TRBV7-3 and TRBJ2-1, reads GAGVSQTPSNKVTEKGKYVELRCDPISGHTALYWYRQSLGQGPEFLIYFQGTGAADDSGLPNDRFFAVRPEGSVSTLKIQRTERGDSAVYLCASSLNSGGAYDEQFFGPGTRLTVL.

This clonotype was observed a few times. The CDR3 protein is CATSDLYGMNTGELFF. The CDR3 nucleotides are TGTGCCACCAGTGACCTCTACGGAATGAACACCGGGGAGCTGTTTTTT. V usage is TRBV24-1 and J usage is TRBJ2-2, with no clear D. The germline V and J ends were trimmed by 4 bases and 1 base, with 12 bases remaining between them. The CDR3 covers 16 residues. The germline CDR1 and CDR2 sequences are KGHDR and SFDVKD.

This clonotype has more than one count but fewer than ten. This chain uses TRBV25-1 with TRBJ1-1, with a possible D match to TRBD1 (5 bases). Germline loops: CDR1 MGHDK, CDR2 SYGVNS. This CDR3 contains 14 residues. Trimming left V 6 bases short and J 0 bases short, with 11 bases between. CDR3 bases: TGTGCCAGCAGAGGGACGGAGATGAACACTGAAGCTTTCTTT. This codes for CASRGTEMNTEAFF.

The chain uses TRBV6-2 or TRBV6-3 and TRBJ2-3, with D tentatively TRBD2 (6 bases). The CDR3 loop spans 13 amino acids. V gave up 8 bases and J gave up 6 bases, with 15 bases separating them. In germline, CDR1 is MNHEY, CDR2 SVGEGT. Here the CDR3 DNA reads TGTGCCAGCCTATACCGGACTACGGATACGCAGTATTTT. This sequence encodes CASLYRTTDTQYF.